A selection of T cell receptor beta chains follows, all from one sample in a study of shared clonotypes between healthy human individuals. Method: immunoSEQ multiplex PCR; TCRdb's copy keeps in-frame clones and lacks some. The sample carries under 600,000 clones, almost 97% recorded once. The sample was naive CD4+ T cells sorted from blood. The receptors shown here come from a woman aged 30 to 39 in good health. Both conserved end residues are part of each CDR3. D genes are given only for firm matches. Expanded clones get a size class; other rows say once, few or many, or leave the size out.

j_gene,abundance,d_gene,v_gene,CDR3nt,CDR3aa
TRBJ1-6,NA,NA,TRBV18,TGTGCCAGCTCACCCGCCAGGGACCCCGGTTCACCCCTCCACTTT,CASSPARDPGSPLHF
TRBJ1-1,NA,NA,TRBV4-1,TGCGCCAGCAGCCAAGCGGGACACCCAAGAGATACTGAAGCTTTCTTT,CASSQAGHPRDTEAFF
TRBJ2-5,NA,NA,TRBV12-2,TGTGCAAGTCGCTTGAGGGGGGGCTGGGAGACCCAGTACTTC,CASRLRGGWETQYF
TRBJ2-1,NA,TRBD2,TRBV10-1,TGCGCCAGCAGTGACCAGAGCGGGAGGCACTACAATGAGCAGTTCTTC,CASSDQSGRHYNEQFF
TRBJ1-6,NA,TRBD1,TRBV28,TGTGCCAGCAGTTTGTGGTACAGGGGAAATTCACCCCTCCACTTT,CASSLWYRGNSPLHF
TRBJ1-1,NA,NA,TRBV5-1,TGCGCCACCCGTCGGGGTTTGAACACTGAAGCTTTCTTT,CATRRGLNTEAFF
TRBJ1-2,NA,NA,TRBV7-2,TGTGCCAGCAGCGGAGGGGCTGGGTATGGCTACACCTTC,CASSGGAGYGYTF
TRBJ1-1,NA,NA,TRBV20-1,TGCAGTCTTTTGAGGGGCTCTGAAGCTTTCTTT,CSLLRGSEAFF
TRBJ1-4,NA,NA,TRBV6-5,TGTGCCAGCAGATCTCTAGGGGAAGCTAATGAAAAACTGTTTTTT,CASRSLGEANEKLFF
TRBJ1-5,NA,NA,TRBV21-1,TGTGCCAGCCCCAAAGGTGGCCAGGGGGGTTTTAGCAATCAGCCCCAGCATTTT,CASPKGGQGGFSNQPQHF
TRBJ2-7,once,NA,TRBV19,TGTGCCAGTAGTATTTTACAGGGAGGCTCCTACGAGCAGTACTTC,CASSILQGGSYEQYF
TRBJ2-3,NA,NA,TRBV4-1,TGCGCCAGTAAAGGCAGGGAAGCAGATACGCAGTATTTT,CASKGREADTQYF
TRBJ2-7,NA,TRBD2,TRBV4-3,TGCGCCAGCAGCCAGTTAGCGGGAGGTGTCCACGAGCAGTACTTC,CASSQLAGGVHEQYF
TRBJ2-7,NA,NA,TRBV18,TGTGCCAGCGCCGCAGGAATTCACGGGGGCGGCGAGCAGTACTTC,CASAAGIHGGGEQYF
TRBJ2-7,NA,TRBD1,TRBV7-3,TGTGCCAGCAGCTTACAAGGTCGAGGGACAGGGTTTGGGGAGCAGTACTTC,CASSLQGRGTGFGEQYF
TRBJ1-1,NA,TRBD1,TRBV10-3,TGTGCAACAGGGGCGAACACTGAAGCTTTCTTT,CATGANTEAFF
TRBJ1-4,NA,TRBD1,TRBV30,TGTGCCTGGAGTGAGATGGGACAGCCTGAAAAACTGTTTTTT,CAWSEMGQPEKLFF
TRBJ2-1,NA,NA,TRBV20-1,TGCAGTGCGATGCCGGGACATGAGCAGTTCTTC,CSAMPGHEQFF
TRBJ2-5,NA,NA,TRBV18,TGTGCCAGCTCACAGGGGTCGAAAGAGACCCAGTACTTC,CASSQGSKETQYF
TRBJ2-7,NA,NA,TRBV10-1,TGCGCCAGCAGTGAGTCGCGGGACTACGAGCAGTACTTC,CASSESRDYEQYF
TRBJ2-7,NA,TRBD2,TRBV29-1,TGCAGCGGTGGAGGACTAGCGGGAGGAGGGTACGAGCAGTACTTC,CSGGGLAGGGYEQYF
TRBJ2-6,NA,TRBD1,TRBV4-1,TGCGCCAGCAGCCACAGACAGGGCCTTCCTGGGGCCAACGTCCTGACTTTC,CASSHRQGLPGANVLTF
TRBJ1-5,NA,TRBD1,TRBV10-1,TGCGCCAGCAATGCCGGGACAGGGGATCAGCCCCAGCATTTT,CASNAGTGDQPQHF
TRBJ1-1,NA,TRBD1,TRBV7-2,TGTGCCAGCAGCTTGGACTTCAGGGGGCGGGTTGAAGCTTTCTTT,CASSLDFRGRVEAFF
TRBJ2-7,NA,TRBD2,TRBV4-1,TGCGCCAGCAGCCCCAAAACTAGCGGGAGATCCTACGAGCAGTACTTC,CASSPKTSGRSYEQYF
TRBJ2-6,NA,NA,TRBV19,TGTGCCAGACGACCCGAGGCAAGATCTGGGGCCAACGTCCTGACTTTC,CARRPEARSGANVLTF
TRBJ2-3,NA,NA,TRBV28,TGTGCCAGCAGTTCTCCCGACACAGATACGCAGTATTTT,CASSSPDTDTQYF
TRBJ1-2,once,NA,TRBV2,TGTGCCAGCGGGGCAAAGGGGTTCTATGGCTACACCTTC,CASGAKGFYGYTF
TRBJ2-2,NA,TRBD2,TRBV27,TGTGCCAGCAGTTTACTAGCGGGAGCAAGATGGACCGGGGAGCTGTTTTTT,CASSLLAGARWTGELFF